Listed here are 28 T cell receptor beta chains from one sample, sequenced in a study of T-cell memory formation after mild COVID-19. TCRdb called the 5' RACE reads again in MiXCR, with one record for every CDR3 protein. The top ten hold about two fifths of the sample, which has about 110,000 distinct CDR3 sequences, 22% seen once. The sample taken for sequencing was PBMCs or a T cell subset sorted from them (not recorded which). The receptor set was obtained from a man aged 18 to 30 who had mild COVID-19 (a few samples of this study predate the infection). Cell type and time point are not known.

The chain has TRBV12-5 and TRBJ2-2, with no clear D. Trimming removed 2 bases at V and 5 bases at J, with 6 bases between. This CDR3 region has 13 residues. Germline-derived CDR1 and CDR2 are LGHNT and FRNRAP. The DNA of the CDR3 is TGTGCTAGTGGTTTGCGGGTTACCGGGGAGCTGTTTTTT. This sequence encodes CASGLRVTGELFF.

This clonotype was seen many times. The genes are TRBV7-9 and TRBJ2-7; D not certain. Germline CDR1 SEHNR, CDR2 FQNEAQ (reference sequence). The CDR3 is 13 residues long. Trimming took off 3 bases at V and 2 bases at J, with 8 bases between the two ends. The CDR3 nucleotides are TGTGCCAGCAGCTTTGGGGTTCCCTACGAGCAGTACTTC. This codes for CASSFGVPYEQYF.

The CDR3 DNA reads TGTGCCAGCAGCCACGGTCTTGCCGTCACCTTC. This codes for CASSHGLAVTF. The chain joins TRBV3-1 to TRBJ1-2; D call uncertain. V lost 3 bases and J lost 13, with 12 bases in between. Per germline, CDR1 LGHDT and CDR2 YNNKEL (reference sequence). The CDR3 contains 11 residues.

The chain joins TRBV20-1 to TRBJ2-7, with D possibly being TRBD1 or TRBD2 (6 bases each). CDR1 and CDR2 (germline): DFQATT, SNEGSKA (reference sequence). Trimming removed 5 bases at V and 0 bases at J, with 11 bases between. The CDR3 extends over 13 amino acids. CDR3 region: CSARGTHSYEQYF. Written as DNA, the CDR3 is TGCAGTGCTCGCGGGACACACTCCTACGAGCAGTACTTC.

The chain uses TRBV12-5 and TRBJ1-1; 9 positions agree with TRBD1. The V gene's germline CDR1 is LGHNT and CDR2 FRNRAP. CDR3 length equals 14 residues. Germline trimming cut 4 bases from V and 1 base from J; bases unmatched to any gene: 1. CDR3 in amino acids: CASGSGQGNTEAFF. For the CDR3, the DNA is TGTGCTAGTGGTTCGGGACAGGGGAACACTGAAGCTTTCTTT.

This chain connects TRBV11-1 to TRBJ2-7; 9 bases map to TRBD1. The V gene's germline CDR1 is SGHAT and CDR2 FQDESV (reference sequence). Unmatched junction bases numbered 5, after V lost 5 bases and J lost 0 bases. The CDR3 consists of 15 residues. The CDR3 reads CASSVGQGPSYEQYV. As DNA, the CDR3 is TGTGCCAGCAGCGTGGGACAGGGTCCCTCCTACGAGCAGTACGTC.

DNA of the CDR3: TGCGCCAGCAGCCCGCTGAACGGGATCAAAGAGACCCAGTACTTC. Translating gives CASSPLNGIKETQYF. The V and J genes are TRBV5-1 and TRBJ2-1; D possibly corresponds to TRBD2 (5 bases). The DNA matches TRBJ2-5 better at its end, which makes the J call doubtful. The CDR3 totals 15 residues. Germline V gene lookup returns CDR1 SGHRS and CDR2 YFSETQ.

The V gene is TRBV11-2, the J gene TRBJ2-5; the D call may be TRBD1 or TRBD2 (6 bases each). The length of the CDR3 is 18 residues. Germline values: CDR1 SGHAT, CDR2 FQNNGV. V was cut by 5 bases and J by 0 bases, with 22 bases left in between. The CDR3 spells CASSPRTGGRKHQETQYF. In nucleotides, the CDR3 is TGTGCCAGCAGCCCACGAACCGGGGGCAGGAAGCACCAAGAGACCCAGTACTTC.

The chain joins TRBV6-6 to TRBJ2-1; weak D call: TRBD1 (5 bases). The CDR3 is 13 amino acids. Trimming took 3 bases from V and 8 from J, leaving 11 bases between them. Germline V lookup: CDR1 MNHNY, CDR2 SVGAGI (reference sequence). The DNA for the CDR3 is TGTGCCAGCAGTTATAGGGGTTCAGATGAGCAGTTCTTC. This encodes CASSYRGSDEQFF.

The V gene is TRBV5-1, the J gene TRBJ1-5; TRBD1 agrees at 8 bases. CDR3 size: 16 residues. V lost 0 bases and J lost 8; bases outside the gene matches: 10. Germline lookup yields CDR1 SGHRS and CDR2 YFSETQ. The DNA of the CDR3 is TGCGCCAGCAGCTTGGGTGCAGGGGGCCCGGGTAAGCCCCAGCATTTT. Translation: CASSLGAGGPGKPQHF.

The chain uses TRBV6-5 and TRBJ1-2; a weak D match, TRBD1 (6 bases). The V gene lost 5 bases and the J gene lost 3 bases, with 16 bases spanning the gap. In germline, CDR1 is MNHEY, CDR2 SVGAGI. The CDR3 is 15 amino acids. The DNA for the CDR3 is TGTGCCAGCAGTGACGGGGGCGGGGGTTACTATGGCTACACCTTC. It specifies CASSDGGGGYYGYTF.

The chain employs TRBV11-3 and TRBJ2-1, with 9 bases matching TRBD2. The J segment lost 7 bases and the V segment lost 4 bases, leaving 14 bases of the junction unmatched. CDR1 is SGHNT, CDR2 YENEEA, per germline. This CDR3 is built from 17 residues. The CDR3 spells CASSSRPGGGAGNEQFF. The CDR3 bases are TGTGCCAGCAGCTCCCGTCCGGGCGGGGGGGCCGGGAATGAGCAGTTCTTC.

V usage is TRBV10-3 and J usage is TRBJ2-3, with TRBD2 as a possible D gene (5 bases). The V gene's germline CDR1 is ENHRY and CDR2 SYGVKD. With 4 bases removed from V and 1 base from J, the gap between germline ends came to 12 bases. The CDR3 totals 15 residues. CDR3 in amino acids: CAISVRGRGTDTQYF. The CDR3 nucleotides are TGTGCCATCAGTGTACGGGGAAGGGGCACAGATACGCAGTATTTT.

The DNA of the CDR3 is TGTGCCACCAGTGAGACTGACAGGGGATGGAACACCGGGGAGCTGTTTTTT. Translation: CATSETDRGWNTGELFF. The chain joins TRBV24-1 to TRBJ2-2; 8 bases are a match to TRBD1. The CDR3 totals 17 residues. V was pared by 4 bases and J by 1 base, with 7 bases of the junction left unmatched. The germline V gene encodes CDR1 KGHDR and CDR2 SFDVKD.

The chain joins TRBV12-3 or TRBV12-4 to TRBJ2-2, with D possibly matching TRBD1 (6 bases). This CDR3 region has 12 residues. V lost 5 bases and J lost 10, with 11 bases in between. The CDR3 bases are TGTGCCAGCAGTCACAGGGCGGCGGAGCTGTTTTTT. It is translated as CASSHRAAELFF.

This chain links TRBV6-5 with TRBJ2-3; D gene ambiguous. The CDR3 spans 13 residues. Germline V CDR1 and CDR2: MNHEY, SVGAGI. Deletions cut 6 bases from V and 0 bases from J, with 7 bases between. Written as DNA, the CDR3 is TGTGCCAGCAGCATATCTAGCACAGATACGCAGTATTTT. It specifies CASSISSTDTQYF.

This clonotype has a count of ten or more. The CDR3 DNA sequence: TGTGCCAGCAGTATTCTAGCGGGGGGAACCTACGAGCAGTACGTC. Translation gives CASSILAGGTYEQYV. The rearrangement joins TRBV7-2 to TRBJ2-7; 11 positions agree with TRBD2. Germline V gene data show CDR1 as SGHTA and CDR2 as FQGNSA. Trimming removed 6 bases from V and 2 bases from J; junction bases left unmatched: 6. There are 15 residues in the CDR3.

This clonotype was detected only a few times. The chain links TRBV20-1 to TRBJ1-2, with D hard to call. V was clipped by 1 base and J by 7 bases, with 13 bases between them. Germline values: CDR1 DFQATT, CDR2 SNEGSKA (reference sequence). The CDR3 consists of 13 residues. The CDR3 DNA follows: TGCAGTGCTAGAGCTAGTGCCGATGTTGGCTACACCTTC. Encoded protein: CSARASADVGYTF.

This clonotype has just a few counts. The V gene is TRBV7-9, the J gene TRBJ2-1; 7 bases are shared with TRBD1. This CDR3 region has 13 residues. CDR1 and CDR2 (germline): SEHNR, FQNEAQ (reference sequence). With V trimmed by 2 bases and J by 8 bases, 3 bases remained unmatched. CDR3 loop: CASSLTGEYEQFF. CDR3 in DNA: TGTGCCAGCAGCTTAACAGGGGAGTATGAGCAGTTCTTC.

The rearrangement joins TRBV7-8 to TRBJ2-7, with unresolved D. Between the trimmed V and J ends, which lost 1 base and 6 bases, there was a span of 7 bases. Germline V gives CDR1 SGHVS, CDR2 FQNEAQ. This CDR3 has 12 residues. The CDR3, as DNA: TGTGCCAGCAGCTTAGGGCACATCGAGCAGTACGTC. It encodes CASSLGHIEQYV.

This clonotype was seen a handful of times. The J gene is TRBJ2-7, the V gene TRBV25-1; D is uncertain. The CDR3 spans 11 residues. Trimming shortened V by 4 bases and J by 9 bases, and 10 bases separated the two germline ends. Germline V CDR1 and CDR2: MGHDK, SYGVNS. The CDR3 coding sequence is TGTGCCAGCAGTGTACTGTCACGGCAGTACTTC. Translated, it gives CASSVLSRQYF.

The gene calls are TRBV7-3 and TRBJ2-3; D ambiguous. V lost 2 bases to trimming and J lost 0 bases, with 9 bases between them. The CDR3 length is 15 residues. CDR1 is SGHTA and CDR2 is FQGTGA in the germline V gene. The CDR3 coding sequence is TGTGCCAGCAGCTTAGACACCGTGAGCACAGATACGCAGTATTTT. As protein: CASSLDTVSTDTQYF.

The J gene is TRBJ2-1, the V gene TRBV7-8; the D gene is possibly TRBD1 (6 bases). This CDR3 region has 15 residues. Germline CDR1 and CDR2: SGHVS and FQNEAQ. Trimming took off 4 bases at V and 1 base at J, with 11 bases between the two ends. For the CDR3, the DNA is TGTGCCAGCAGCTCCTGGACAGATTCCTACAATGAGCAGTTCTTC. This translates into CASSSWTDSYNEQFF.

This clonotype was seen only a few times. The chain carries TRBV7-8 and TRBJ2-1, with D perhaps matching TRBD2 (5 bases). This CDR3 contains 16 residues. Germline-derived CDR1 and CDR2 are SGHVS and FQNEAQ. Between the trimmed V and J ends, which lost 3 bases and 2 bases, there was a span of 14 bases. CDR3 sequence reads: CASSFRQLGPYNEQFF. The DNA for the CDR3 is TGTGCCAGCAGCTTTCGGCAACTAGGCCCCTACAATGAGCAGTTCTTC. Variable domain in full (rest from reference TRBV7-8 and TRBJ2-1): GAGVSQSPRYKVAKRGQDVALRCDPISGHVSLFWYQQALGQGPEFLTYFQNEAQLDKSGLPSDRFFAERPEGSVSTLKIQRTQQEDSAVYLCASSFRQLGPYNEQFFGPGTRLTVL.

This clonotype came up a few times. This chain uses TRBV6-2 or TRBV6-3 with TRBJ2-3; 10 nucleotides agree with TRBD2. CDR1 and CDR2 from the germline V gene are MNHEY and SVGEGT. The CDR3 runs to 17 residues. V lost 6 bases and J lost 2; bases outside the gene matches: 11. For the CDR3, the DNA is TGTGCCAGCAGCGGGGCTAGCGGGGGCTTACCCACAGATACGCAGTATTTT. Protein product: CASSGASGGLPTDTQYF.

This clonotype has more than one count but fewer than ten. The V call is TRBV27, the J call TRBJ2-1; D remains ambiguous. Trimming left V 5 bases short and J 6 bases short, with 11 bases between. The CDR3 is 13 amino acids. The germline gives CDR1 MNHEY, CDR2 SMNVEV (reference sequence). The CDR3: CASSPPSLNEQFF. For the CDR3, the DNA is TGTGCCAGCAGTCCCCCCTCTCTCAATGAGCAGTTCTTC.

The chain couples TRBV28 to TRBJ2-7, with D possibly being TRBD1 (7 bases). The CDR3 runs 16 residues. Trimming removed 5 bases at V and 5 bases at J, with 22 bases between. Germline values: CDR1 MDHEN, CDR2 SYDVKM. As DNA, the CDR3 is TGTGCCAGCAGTCCCCCGTTGGGCAGGGGGGTTAACGAGCAGTACGTC. This sequence encodes CASSPPLGRGVNEQYV.

The chain joins TRBV6-2 or TRBV6-3 to TRBJ2-7; TRBD2 matches 13 bases. The CDR3 runs to 14 residues. The germline CDR1 and CDR2 sequences are MNHEY and SVGEGT. The V and J ends lost 10 bases and 3 bases, in that order; junction bases with no gene match: 6. The CDR3 loop reads CATLLAGGFYEQYF. In nucleotides, the CDR3 is TGTGCCACGCTACTAGCGGGGGGGTTCTACGAGCAGTACTTC.